A single sample is the source of the 3 T cell receptor beta chains below, sequenced in a study of molecular identifiers for immune sequencing clone quantification. TCRdb fed the PCR reads into MiXCR, producing one record per CDR3 protein. The sample records about 510,000 distinct CDR3 sequences, around 25% being singletons. Sequencing used naive CD8+ T cells from blood, with Jurkat cell RNA spiked in. Subset: FACS-sorted CD8+CD4-CCR7+CD45RA+ naive T cells. The receptor set was obtained from a human donor in good health. Some libraries in this study had Jurkat cell RNA spiked in.

This clonotype was seen more than once but under ten times. The V and J genes are TRBV5-8 and TRBJ2-1; 8 bases are a match to TRBD1. The CDR3 covers 12 residues. J gave up 15 bases and V 4 bases, and 9 bases lay outside the gene matches. Germline lookup yields CDR1 SGHTS and CDR2 YDEGEE. The CDR3 region has the DNA TGTGCCAGCAGCCTTCTCGGACAGGGAGGGTTCTTC. It yields the protein CASSLLGQGGFF.

This clonotype was counted between two and nine times. The rearrangement joins TRBV12-3 or TRBV12-4 to TRBJ2-5, with 8 bases that match TRBD2. The trim removed 9 bases at V and 5 bases at J, leaving 5 bases unmatched. This CDR3 contains 12 residues. DNA of the CDR3: TGTGCCAGTGGGACTAGTTACGAGACCCAGTACTTC. Its translation is CASGTSYETQYF.

This chain uses TRBV7-6 with TRBJ2-3; 10 nucleotides agree with TRBD2. J gave up 5 bases and V 3 bases, and 5 bases lay outside the gene matches. CDR1 and CDR2 (germline): SGHVS, FNYEAQ. CDR3 length equals 15 residues. The CDR3: CASSLGTSAGDTQYF. The CDR3 coding sequence is TGTGCCAGCAGCTTGGGGACTAGCGCGGGAGATACGCAGTATTTT.